These T cell receptor beta chains were read from a single sample in a study of T cells in Graves' hyperthyroidism and ophthalmopathy. TCRdb ran MiXCR on the multiplex PCR reads and lists one entry per CDR3 protein. The sample records 500,000 to 750,000 distinct CDR3 sequences, approximately 14% being singletons. The sequencing sample was made of blood. The receptors derive from a woman between 18 and 29 years old with Graves' ophthalmopathy. The CDR3 runs from the conserved cysteine through the conserved F or W. D genes are given only for firm matches. Part of the rows lack a size; the others show once, few, many or a class for expanded clones.

clone_size,d_call,j_call,v_call,cdr3_nt,cdr3_aa
few,.,TRBJ2-2,TRBV6-1,TGTGCCAGCAGTGCGCGGGAGAACACCGGGGAGCTGTTTTTT,CASSARENTGELFF
.,TRBD1,TRBJ1-2,TRBV19,TGTGCCAGTAGTCCCCGGACAGGGGACTTCTATGGCTACACCTTC,CASSPRTGDFYGYTF
once,TRBD2,TRBJ2-1,TRBV20-1,TGCAGTGCTATCCAAGCTAGCGGGAGGGTCAATGAGCAGTTCTTC,CSAIQASGRVNEQFF
many,.,TRBJ2-1,TRBV10-3,TGTGCCATCAGTGAGTCGAACTCTGTCCGGGTCTCCAGGGTGTACAATGAGCAGTTCTTC,CAISESNSVRVSRVYNEQFF
many,TRBD1,TRBJ2-1,TRBV5-6,TGTGCCAGCAGCTTGGACAGGGGGCGTGAGCAGTTCTTC,CASSLDRGREQFF
many,.,TRBJ2-1,TRBV7-2,TGTGCCAGCACCCCCACCGGGACGGGCTACAATGAGCAGTTCTTC,CASTPTGTGYNEQFF
few,TRBD2,TRBJ2-1,TRBV5-5,TGTGCCAGCAGCCCGGGACTAGCGGGAGTTCGGTACAATGAGCAGTTCTTC,CASSPGLAGVRYNEQFF
many,.,TRBJ1-1,TRBV6-5,TGTGCCAGCAGTTACTCGGCAACGAACACTGAAGCTTTCTTT,CASSYSATNTEAFF
.,.,TRBJ2-1,TRBV30,TGTGCCTGGAGTGTATTAATCTACAATGAGCAGTTCTTC,CAWSVLIYNEQFF
.,.,TRBJ2-3,TRBV12-3/TRBV12-4,TGTGCCAGCAGTTTTTACCGGACTGGAGATACGCAGTATTTT,CASSFYRTGDTQYF
many,.,TRBJ2-5,TRBV2,TGTGCCAGCAGTGAAGCGGGTCAGTATGGGGAGACCCAGTACTTC,CASSEAGQYGETQYF
many,.,TRBJ2-5,TRBV27,TGTGCCAGCAGTTTATCGTATCGGGCAGGGGGGAGCCAAGAGACCCAGTACTTC,CASSLSYRAGGSQETQYF
many,.,TRBJ1-2,TRBV28,TGTGCCAGCAGTCCCCGAGGGGACAACTCTAACTATGGCTACACCTTC,CASSPRGDNSNYGYTF
many,TRBD1,TRBJ2-6,TRBV11-1,TGTGCCAGCAGCTCCTTGGACAGGGTATCTGGGGCCAACGTCCTGACTTTC,CASSSLDRVSGANVLTF
few,.,TRBJ1-5,TRBV6-1,TGTGCCAGCAGGGGGATCTCAGGGGCCTTTAGTCAGCCCCAGCATTTT,CASRGISGAFSQPQHF
many,.,TRBJ2-7,TRBV7-9,TGTGCCAGCTACTTTTACGAGCAGTACTTC,CASYFYEQYF
.,.,TRBJ1-2,TRBV29-1,TGCAGCGTCCGTCCTGACGGTGGCTACACCTTC,CSVRPDGGYTF
.,TRBD1,TRBJ2-7,TRBV10-3,TGTGCCATCAGTGAAGGACAGGGGTCATATTACGAGCAGTACTTC,CAISEGQGSYYEQYF
many,TRBD1,TRBJ1-1,TRBV6-2/TRBV6-3,TGTGCCAGCAGTTACATAACAGGGGGTCTGATGAACACTGAAGCTTTCTTT,CASSYITGGLMNTEAFF
many,.,TRBJ2-3,TRBV11-1,TGTGCCAGCAGCCTCTACGACCAGGGTGGCACAGATACGCAGTATTTT,CASSLYDQGGTDTQYF
many,TRBD1,TRBJ2-5,TRBV11-3,TGTGCCAGCAGCTTCCTGACAGGGGATCGAGAGACCCAGTACTTC,CASSFLTGDRETQYF
many,.,TRBJ2-5,TRBV5-6,TGTGCCAGCACCCCCGACCCCCGAGAGACCCAGTACTTC,CASTPDPRETQYF
many,TRBD2,TRBJ2-7,TRBV10-2,TGCGCCAGCAGGGCTAGCGGAACCTACGAGCAGTACTTC,CASRASGTYEQYF